This is a list of T cell receptor beta chains from one sample in a study of T cell responses to AZD1222 COVID-19 vaccine. Assay: immunoSEQ multiplex PCR; the TCRdb copy retains only in-frame clones and omits some. The repertoire holds around 150,000 clones, with roughly 90% as singletons. The source material was peripheral blood, sampled 28 days after the second AZD1222 dose. These receptors originate from an adult who received the AZD1222 COVID-19 vaccine. The CDR3 runs from the conserved cysteine through the conserved F or W. Each record gives: V gene, CDR3 length, CDR3 protein.

TRBV7-9 15 CASSSWTGNTGELFF
TRBV15 13 CATGQGLNTEAFF
TRBV6-6 14 CASSYGVPQETQYF
TRBV5-6 14 CASSLRVGSTEAFF
TRBV30 14 CAWSRAPLSNEQFF
TRBV10-3 13 CAARDRGVETQYF
TRBV27 14 CASSYLRGNTEAFF
TRBV11-3 12 CASSPDTGELFF
TRBV6-6 14 CASSGTITNEKLFF
TRBV12-5 17 CASGLPTGGKNTGELFF
TRBV30 14 CAWSFRRGHRELFF
TRBV13 15 CASSSPGTANTEAFF
TRBV15 15 CATSRSRDNLVGYTF
TRBV5-1 13 CASSDRATYEQYF
TRBV11-2 13 CASSLVSGTEQFF
TRBV6-4 15 CASSDWREGRNEQFF
TRBV19 15 CASSIDRYSGNTIYF
TRBV10-3 16 CAISESRGAQGEKLFF
TRBV3-1/TRBV3-2 16 CASSPHHRRNYNEQFF
TRBV5-1 15 CASSLAWTGNYGYTF
TRBV7-9 11 CASSLEDEQFF
TRBV25-1 16 CASSDTGGPRYDEQFF
TRBV2 14 CASSDERTNYGYTF
TRBV30 13 CAWSVGGNTEAFF
TRBV19 14 CASSLDSTSYEQYF
TRBV2 15 CASSEMRTLNQPQHF
TRBV2 13 CASIGTGNTEAFF
TRBV7-6 14 CASSQSSGPAEAFF
TRBV19 15 CASSTGAGLTYEQYF
TRBV6-4 13 CASSAGNTGELFF
TRBV12-3/TRBV12-4 12 CASSFGTGEQFF
TRBV5-4 14 CASSGQPPRDTQYF
TRBV27 16 CASSLMGPEGSETQYF
TRBV29-1 14 CSVEQSTGNTEAFF
TRBV19 16 CASSIQTLSRGQPQHF
TRBV6-5 15 CATRREIGYQETQYF